This T cell receptor (beta chain) was documented in a study of blood T cells in healthy people across ages. Across the study: T cells yielded about one barcoded beta molecule per two cells through template switching.

Whenever a sample was processed, at least 7 million PBMCs were isolated. Trimming removed 3 bases from V and 6 bases from J; junction bases left unmatched: 6. This CDR3 contains 15 residues. The germline gives CDR1 SGHTA, CDR2 FQGNSA. This clonotype was seen more than once but under ten times. Alongside a J-beta primer mix, a sample-barcoded 5' primer served in a second PCR lasting about 7 to 12 cycles. TCRdb reprocessed the 5' RACE reads with MiXCR, giving one entry per CDR3 protein. This sample yields under 1,100,000 distinct CDR3 sequences, of which 20% to 25% are seen a single time; approximately 0.7% belongs to the top ten. These same data were also listed under a study on T cells of mothers and their children. According to that study: Mothers gave over 8 million TCR beta CDR3 reads each, and children around 3 million each.

The material sequenced was blood. The sequence came from a girl between 2 and 10 years old in good health. The chain has TRBV7-2 and TRBJ1-5; TRBD1 aligns across 9 bases. The CDR3 loop is CASSFGQGNAQPQHF. CDR3 bases: TGTGCCAGCAGCTTTGGACAGGGGAATGCTCAGCCCCAGCATTTT. The whole variable domain, filled in from reference TRBV7-2 and TRBJ1-5, reads GAGVSQSPSNKVTEKGKDVELRCDPISGHTALYWYRQSLGQGLEFLIYFQGNSAPDKSGLPSDRFSAERTGGSVSTLTIQRTQQEDSAVYLCASSFGQGNAQPQHFGDGTRLSIL.